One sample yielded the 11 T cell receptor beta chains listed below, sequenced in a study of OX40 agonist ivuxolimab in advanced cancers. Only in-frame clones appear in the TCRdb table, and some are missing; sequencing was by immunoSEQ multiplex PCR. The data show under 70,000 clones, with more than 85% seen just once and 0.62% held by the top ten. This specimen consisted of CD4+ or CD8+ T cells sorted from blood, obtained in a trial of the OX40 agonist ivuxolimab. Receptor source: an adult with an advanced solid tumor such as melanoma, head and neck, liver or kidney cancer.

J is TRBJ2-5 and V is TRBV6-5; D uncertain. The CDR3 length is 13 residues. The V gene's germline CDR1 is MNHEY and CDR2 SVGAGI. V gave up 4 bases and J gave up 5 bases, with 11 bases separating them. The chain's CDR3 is CASSWVLGETQYF. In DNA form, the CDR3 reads TGTGCCAGCAGTTGGGTACTGGGCGAGACCCAGTACTTC.

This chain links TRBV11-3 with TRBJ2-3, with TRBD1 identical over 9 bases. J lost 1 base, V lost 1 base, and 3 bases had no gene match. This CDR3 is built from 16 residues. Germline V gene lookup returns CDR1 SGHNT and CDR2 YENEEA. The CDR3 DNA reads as TGTGCCAGCAGCTTAGTCACAGGGGGCGGCACAGATACGCAGTATTTT. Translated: CASSLVTGGGTDTQYF.

CDR3 amino acids: CASSLSLPSGTGFNSPLHF. The CDR3 DNA sequence: TGTGCCAGCAGTTTATCGCTTCCCTCCGGGACAGGGTTTAATTCACCCCTCCACTTT. V and J are TRBV27 and TRBJ1-6, with 9 bases aligning to TRBD1. The length of the CDR3 is 19 residues. The V gene's germline CDR1 is MNHEY and CDR2 SMNVEV (reference sequence). V was clipped by 0 bases and J by 6 bases; unmatched bases: 12.

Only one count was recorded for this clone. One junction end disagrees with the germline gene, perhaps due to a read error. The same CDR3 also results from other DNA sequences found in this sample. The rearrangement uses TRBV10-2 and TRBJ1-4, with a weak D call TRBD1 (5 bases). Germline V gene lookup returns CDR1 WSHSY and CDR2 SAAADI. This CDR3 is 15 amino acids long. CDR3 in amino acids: CASSEFTAGREKLFF. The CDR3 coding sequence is TGCGCCAGCAGTGAGTTTACGGCAGGGCGAGAAAAATTGTTTTTT.

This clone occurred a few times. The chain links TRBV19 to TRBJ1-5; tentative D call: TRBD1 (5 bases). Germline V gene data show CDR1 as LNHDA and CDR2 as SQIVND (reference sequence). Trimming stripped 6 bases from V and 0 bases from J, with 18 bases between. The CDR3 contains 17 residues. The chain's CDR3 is CASSRRDSSFSNQPQHF. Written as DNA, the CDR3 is TGTGCCAGTAGCCGTCGGGACTCCAGTTTTAGCAATCAGCCCCAGCATTTT. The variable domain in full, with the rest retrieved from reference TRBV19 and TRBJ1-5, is DGGITQSPKYLFRKEGQNVTLSCEQNLNHDAMYWYRQDPGQGLRLIYYSQIVNDFQKGDIAEGYSVSREKKESFPLTVTSAQKNPTAFYLCASSRRDSSFSNQPQHFGDGTRLSIL.

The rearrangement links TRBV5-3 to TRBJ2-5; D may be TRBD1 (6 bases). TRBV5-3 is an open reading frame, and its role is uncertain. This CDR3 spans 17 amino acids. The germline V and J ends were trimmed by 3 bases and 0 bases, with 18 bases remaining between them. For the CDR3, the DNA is TGTGCCAGAAGCTGCGCCGACAGGAAATGTCACCAAGAGACCCAGTACTTC. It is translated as CARSCADRKCHQETQYF.

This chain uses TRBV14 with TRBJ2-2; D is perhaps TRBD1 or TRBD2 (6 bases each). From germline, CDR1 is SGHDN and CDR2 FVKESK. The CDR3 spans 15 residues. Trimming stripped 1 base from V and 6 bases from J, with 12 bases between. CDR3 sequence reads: CASSQAGAWAGELFF. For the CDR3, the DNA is TGTGCCAGCAGCCAAGCGGGGGCGTGGGCCGGGGAGCTGTTTTTT.

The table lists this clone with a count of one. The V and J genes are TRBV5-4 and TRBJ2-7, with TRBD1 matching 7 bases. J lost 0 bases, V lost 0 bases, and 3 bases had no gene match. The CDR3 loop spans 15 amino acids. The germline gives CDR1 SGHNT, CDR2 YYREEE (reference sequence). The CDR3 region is CASSLVTGSSYEQYF. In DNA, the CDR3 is TGTGCCAGCAGCTTGGTGACAGGGTCCTCCTACGAGCAGTACTTC.

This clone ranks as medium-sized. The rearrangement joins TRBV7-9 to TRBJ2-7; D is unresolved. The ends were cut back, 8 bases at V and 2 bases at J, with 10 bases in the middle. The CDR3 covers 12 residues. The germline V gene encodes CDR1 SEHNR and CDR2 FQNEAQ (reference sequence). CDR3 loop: CASGTETYEQYF. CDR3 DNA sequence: TGTGCCAGCGGTACAGAGACCTACGAGCAGTACTTC.

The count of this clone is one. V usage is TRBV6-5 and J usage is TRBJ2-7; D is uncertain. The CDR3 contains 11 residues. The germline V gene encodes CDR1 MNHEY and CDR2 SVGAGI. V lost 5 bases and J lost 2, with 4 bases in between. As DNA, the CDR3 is TGTGCCAGCAGTGGTCCCTACGAGCAGTACTTC. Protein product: CASSGPYEQYF.

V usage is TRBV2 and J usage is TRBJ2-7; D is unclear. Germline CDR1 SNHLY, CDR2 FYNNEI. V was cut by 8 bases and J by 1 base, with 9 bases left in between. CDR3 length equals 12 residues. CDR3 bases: TGTGCCAGCTCCGCATCTTCCTACGAGCAGTACTTC. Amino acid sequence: CASSASSYEQYF.